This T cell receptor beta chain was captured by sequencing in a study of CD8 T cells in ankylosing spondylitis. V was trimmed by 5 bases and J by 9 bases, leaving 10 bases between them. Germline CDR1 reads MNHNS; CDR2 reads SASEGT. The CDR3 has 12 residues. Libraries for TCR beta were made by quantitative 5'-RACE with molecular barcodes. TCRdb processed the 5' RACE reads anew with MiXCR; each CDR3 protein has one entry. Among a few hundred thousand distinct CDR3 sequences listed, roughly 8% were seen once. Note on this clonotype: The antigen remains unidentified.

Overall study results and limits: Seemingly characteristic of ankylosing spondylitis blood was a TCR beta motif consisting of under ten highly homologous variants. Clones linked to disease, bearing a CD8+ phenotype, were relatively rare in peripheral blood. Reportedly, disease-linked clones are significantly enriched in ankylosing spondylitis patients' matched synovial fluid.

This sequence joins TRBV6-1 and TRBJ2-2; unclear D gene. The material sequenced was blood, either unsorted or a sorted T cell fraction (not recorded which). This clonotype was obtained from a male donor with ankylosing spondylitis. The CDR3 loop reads CASSRAVRELFF. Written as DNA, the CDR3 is TGTGCCAGCAGTCGCGCAGTCCGGGAGCTGTTTTTT.